Below, 17 T cell receptor beta chains from the same sample are listed, as sequenced in a study of T cell repertoires in cytomegalovirus infection. MiXCR, applied by TCRdb to the reads, yields one record per CDR3 protein. The table includes fewer than 550,000 distinct CDR3 sequences, around 11% detected once. The sample was PBMCs. These receptors were obtained from a human donor in good health (CMV status not recorded). Some clones in this sample may be carry-over from other donors' samples.

This clonotype was counted many times. The chain carries TRBV7-2 and TRBJ1-1; TRBD1 agrees at 7 bases. CDR1 is SGHTA and CDR2 is FQGNSA in the germline V gene. V shed 4 bases and J 2 bases; nucleotides not matched to a gene: 16. This CDR3 comprises 18 residues. The CDR3 loop reads CASSSKMGTVFSNTEAFF. DNA of the CDR3: TGTGCCAGCAGCTCAAAAATGGGGACAGTCTTCTCTAACACTGAAGCTTTCTTT.

This clonotype was detected only a few times. This chain connects TRBV2 to TRBJ1-5, with D possibly being TRBD1 (5 bases). Germline CDR1 is SNHLY and CDR2 is FYNNEI. The CDR3 loop spans 15 amino acids. Trimming left V 8 bases short and J 2 bases short, with 16 bases between. CDR3 nucleotides: TGTGCCAGCGGTCCGACGGGGGGAGGCAATCAGCCCCAGCATTTT. Its translation is CASGPTGGGNQPQHF.

This clonotype has more than one count but fewer than ten. CDR3 nucleotide sequence: TGCGCCAGCAGCCTTGGGAGACTAGCCGGGGGGTCCAATGAGCAGTTCTTC. This translates into CASSLGRLAGGSNEQFF. The chain carries TRBV5-1 and TRBJ2-1; TRBD2 matches at 7 bases. CDR1 is SGHRS, CDR2 YFSETQ, per germline. Trimming cost V 4 bases and J 6 bases; bases outside gene matches: 16. The CDR3 covers 17 residues.

The chain combines TRBV5-1 with TRBJ1-1, with 8 bases fitting TRBD1. The CDR3 is 15 residues long. Germline V lookup: CDR1 SGHRS, CDR2 YFSETQ. Unmatched junction bases numbered 8, after V lost 4 bases and J lost 3 bases. CDR3 residues: CASSLGQGRDTEAFF. As DNA, the CDR3 is TGCGCCAGCAGCCTTGGACAGGGTAGGGACACTGAAGCTTTCTTT.

This clonotype has a handful of counts. The chain recombines TRBV14 with TRBJ1-2; tentative D call: TRBD1 (6 bases). CDR1 is SGHDN, CDR2 FVKESK, per germline. The CDR3 consists of 14 residues. Trimming took 4 bases from V and 3 from J, leaving 12 bases between them. CDR3 in amino acids: CASSRHAGDYGYTF. CDR3 nucleotides: TGTGCCAGCAGCCGCCATGCAGGGGACTATGGCTACACCTTC.

The sample holds a few counts of this clonotype. This rearrangement joins TRBV3-1 to TRBJ1-1, with D tentatively TRBD1 (5 bases). CDR1 and CDR2 from the germline V gene are LGHDT and YNNKEL (reference sequence). Trimming took 4 bases from V and 5 from J, leaving 20 bases between them. This CDR3 has 16 residues. In DNA form, the CDR3 reads TGTGCCAGCAGCCGTCGGGGGACGGGGCGAGATACTGAAGCTTTCTTT. This sequence encodes CASSRRGTGRDTEAFF.

This clonotype appeared many times. CDR3 protein: CASTARQGTGSPLHF. Written as DNA, the CDR3 is TGTGCCAGCACCGCACGACAGGGAACGGGTTCACCCCTCCACTTT. The chain employs TRBV6-1 and TRBJ1-6, with 7 bases aligning to TRBD1. Trimming cost V 7 bases and J 9 bases; bases outside gene matches: 12. The CDR3 runs 15 residues. Germline V gene data show CDR1 as MNHNS and CDR2 as SASEGT.

V and J are TRBV20-1 and TRBJ2-1; maybe TRBD1 (5 bases). The CDR3 covers 12 residues. Per germline, CDR1 DFQATT and CDR2 SNEGSKA (reference sequence). The V end was cut by 7 bases, the J end by 7 bases, with 14 bases between. The CDR3: CSVPGFWNEQFF. For the CDR3, the DNA is TGCAGTGTCCCAGGGTTTTGGAATGAGCAGTTCTTC.

At least ten counts were recorded for this clonotype. This chain joins TRBV7-2 and TRBJ1-2, with a tentative D call TRBD1 (6 bases). The CDR3 has 15 residues. V shed 0 bases and J shed 8 bases, with 16 bases lying between them. Per the germline V gene, CDR1 is SGHTA and CDR2 is FQGNSA. CDR3 sequence (DNA): TGTGCCAGCAGCTTAGCGAATCCAGGGGTCCACGGCTACACCTTC. Translation: CASSLANPGVHGYTF.

Ten or more counts support this clonotype. V usage is TRBV28 and J usage is TRBJ2-4; 8 nucleotides align to TRBD2. CDR1 is MDHEN and CDR2 is SYDVKM in the germline V gene. V shed 2 bases, J shed 4 bases, and the junction held 1 base outside the gene matches. This CDR3 comprises 14 residues. The CDR3 nucleotides read TGTGCCAGCAGTTTAGAGCGGGAGAAAAACATTCAGTACTTC. As protein: CASSLEREKNIQYF.

This clonotype was observed at least ten times. V is TRBV11-2 and J is TRBJ1-3; D perhaps matches TRBD1 (5 bases). V was cut by 8 bases and J by 4 bases, with 15 bases left in between. The CDR3 has 14 residues. Germline V gene sequence: CDR1 SGHAT, CDR2 FQNNGV. The CDR3 nucleotides are TGTGCCAGCTCCGAGGCGGGGGAAGGAAACACCATATATTTT. This encodes CASSEAGEGNTIYF.

This clonotype was detected many times. The gene calls are TRBV24-1 and TRBJ2-1; TRBD2 matches at 14 bases. The germline V gene encodes CDR1 KGHDR and CDR2 SFDVKD. V was clipped by 5 bases and J by 5 bases; unmatched bases: 1. The CDR3 has 15 residues. CDR3: CATSGTSGRNNEQFF. CDR3 DNA: TGTGCCACCAGTGGGACTAGCGGGAGGAACAATGAGCAGTTCTTC.

This clonotype was detected many times. This sequence joins TRBV7-2 and TRBJ1-6, with 7 bases matching TRBD1. The germline CDR1 and CDR2 sequences are SGHTA and FQGNSA. This CDR3 spans 14 amino acids. Unmatched junction bases numbered 5, after V lost 2 bases and J lost 10 bases. For the CDR3, the DNA is TGTGCCAGCAGCTTAACAGGGGCTCGATCACCCCTCCACTTT. It is translated as CASSLTGARSPLHF.

This clonotype has at least ten counts. The chain joins TRBV7-2 to TRBJ2-1, with TRBD2 identical over 10 bases. The ends lost 6 bases at V and 1 base at J; junction bases unmatched: 18. CDR3 length equals 20 residues. Germline-derived CDR1 and CDR2 are SGHTA and FQGNSA. The CDR3 DNA is TGTGCCAGCAGTCGAAAGGGGCTAGCGGGAGCTAAGGAATCCTACAATGAGCAGTTCTTC. It specifies CASSRKGLAGAKESYNEQFF.

The J gene is TRBJ2-2, the V gene TRBV11-2, with 14 bases fitting TRBD2. The CDR3 sequence is 16 residues long. The V gene's germline CDR1 is SGHAT and CDR2 FQNNGV. V trimming: 6 bases; J trimming: 4 bases; junction bases outside the gene matches: 4. The CDR3 here is CASRRLAGGITGELFF. The DNA for the CDR3 is TGTGCCAGCAGGAGACTAGCGGGGGGGATCACCGGGGAGCTGTTTTTT.

The chain has TRBV20-1 and TRBJ2-1, with D maybe TRBD2 (6 bases). Trimming took off 5 bases at V and 6 bases at J, with 17 bases between the two ends. The CDR3 is 14 residues long. Germline lookup yields CDR1 DFQATT and CDR2 SNEGSKA (reference sequence). The DNA for the CDR3 is TGCAGTGCTGGGAGGCCGGGAGCAAGCAATGAGCAGTTCTTC. This encodes CSAGRPGASNEQFF.

With respect to this clonotype: A read error may be the cause here, since a much bigger clone is one base away. The CDR3 nucleotides are TGTGCCAGCACCCTGGGGACAGGGGGTCCACCCCACCACTTT. It yields the protein CASTLGTGGPPHHF. The chain uses TRBV5-5 and TRBJ1-6, with TRBD1 matching over 11 bases. Germline-derived CDR1 and CDR2 are SGHKS and YYEKEE (reference sequence). This CDR3 is built from 14 residues.